This T cell receptor beta chain was captured in a study of vaccination effects on CD4 cells after COVID-19. About the study: Antigen-specific CD4+ T cells expanded by the ViraFEST assay with viral peptide pools were then sequenced.

Isolation of CD4+ T cells took place after 10 days of culture. Repertoires were generated with immunoSEQ multiplex PCR, while TCRdb's copy carries only in-frame clones and drops some. This sample yields about 74,000 clones, of which around 77% are seen a single time; over 2% belongs to the top ten. Trimming removed 3 bases from V and 4 bases from J, with 4 bases in between. Germline V gene sequence: CDR1 MDHEN, CDR2 SYDVKM. This CDR3 region has 12 residues. Of note for this clone: Its antigen remains unidentified.

This sample comprised CD4+ T cells from PBMCs cultured without peptide, obtained before COVID-19 vaccination. The V and J genes are TRBV28 and TRBJ1-5; no clear D. This TCR derives from a human donor who received a COVID-19 vaccine. In DNA form, the CDR3 reads TGTGCCAGCAGTTTTTATAATCAGCCCCAGCATTTT. Protein product: CASSFYNQPQHF.